These 2 T cell receptor beta chains originate from one sample sequenced in a study of blood T cell repertoires in COVID-19. Profiling relied on immunoSEQ multiplex PCR, and the TCRdb table lists in-frame clones only, not all of them. Seen here are over 130,000 clones, 82% observed once, and the top ten hold roughly 3.9%. The sequenced sample was peripheral blood. These receptors came from a woman aged 80 or older with acute or convalescent COVID-19.

The chain recombines TRBV3-1 (or the pseudogene TRBV3-2) with TRBJ2-7; TRBD1 is a possible D gene (6 bases). Looked up from germline, CDR1 is LGHDT and CDR2 is YNNKEL (reference sequence). The CDR3 has 15 amino acids. Trimming took 0 bases from V and 0 from J, leaving 9 bases between them. The CDR3 DNA reads as TGTGCCAGCAGCCAAGAGGGACATTCCTCCTACGAGCAGTACTTC. Amino acids: CASSQEGHSSYEQYF.

The CDR3 reads CASSLDRGTTDTQYF. Written as DNA, the CDR3 is TGTGCCAGCAGCTTGGACAGGGGGACTACAGATACGCAGTATTTT. The chain links TRBV7-9 to TRBJ2-3, with TRBD1 matching 10 bases. Germline V gene data show CDR1 as SEHNR and CDR2 as FQNEAQ (reference sequence). Trimming took 3 bases from V and 3 from J; bases not matched to a gene: 3. This CDR3 contains 15 residues. The entire variable domain, with the rest obtained from reference TRBV7-9 and TRBJ2-3, is as follows: DTGVSQNPRHKITKRGQNVTFRCDPISEHNRLYWYRQTLGQGPEFLTYFQNEAQLEKSRLLSDRFSAERPKGSFSTLEIQRTEQGDSAMYLCASSLDRGTTDTQYFGPGTRLTVL.